This TCR beta chain was identified in a study of neoadjuvant anti-PD-1 for oral cavity cancer. Study-wide results and limits: Only three patients per response group were TCR-analyzed; validation needed. Higher pretreatment blood Treg/Th17 ratios correlated with higher pretreatment blood and lower post-treatment tumor TCRbeta clonality.

V was trimmed by 2 bases and J by 9 bases, leaving 20 bases between them. Germline-derived CDR1 and CDR2 are MNHNS and SASEGT. CDR3 length: 15 residues. Sequencing was performed with immunoSEQ multiplex PCR; in TCRdb, only in-frame clones are kept and a portion is missing. The sample carries 7,200 or so clones, about four fifths recorded once. Patients had newly diagnosed, untreated stage II-IVA oral cavity squamous cell carcinoma. Cohort: HPV-negative, locally advanced oral cavity squamous cell carcinoma patients. Comments on this clone: No antigen is known for it.

This receptor was obtained from a person aged 35-79 years with oral cavity squamous cell carcinoma. The chain combines TRBV6-1 with TRBJ2-7; possibly TRBD1 for D (7 bases). Sequencing was performed on PBMCs, taken before nivolumab (anti-PD-1) treatment. The CDR3 sequence is CASSENAAGGLVQYF. CDR3 bases: TGTGCCAGCAGTGAAAATGCGGCAGGGGGACTGGTGCAGTACTTC.